This T cell receptor (beta chain) derives from a study of blood T cell repertoires in COVID-19. Study information: Italy, Spain and the United States were the sources of the convalescent and acute COVID-19 samples. Sample material is recorded as cDNA or gDNA derived from T cells, B-cell-depleted T cells, or PBMCs.

In the study's own analysis: How many nucleated cells were present was estimated from reference gene primer amplification. Method: immunoSEQ multiplex PCR; TCRdb's copy keeps in-frame clones and lacks some. That table supplies the V and J calls and clone size; D and trimming were determined from the DNA. The sample holds more than 45,000 clones, approximately 84% seen once. Trimming stripped 6 bases from V and 6 bases from J, with 9 bases between. Per the germline V gene, CDR1 is MDHEN and CDR2 is SYDVKM. The CDR3 sequence is 12 residues long. Sequenced material: peripheral blood. The V and J genes are TRBV28 and TRBJ1-5; D uncertain. The clonotype comes from a human donor in a cohort sampled during active COVID-19. The CDR3: CASSSIGQPQHF. The CDR3 nucleotides are TGTGCCAGCAGCTCTATTGGTCAGCCCCAGCATTTT.